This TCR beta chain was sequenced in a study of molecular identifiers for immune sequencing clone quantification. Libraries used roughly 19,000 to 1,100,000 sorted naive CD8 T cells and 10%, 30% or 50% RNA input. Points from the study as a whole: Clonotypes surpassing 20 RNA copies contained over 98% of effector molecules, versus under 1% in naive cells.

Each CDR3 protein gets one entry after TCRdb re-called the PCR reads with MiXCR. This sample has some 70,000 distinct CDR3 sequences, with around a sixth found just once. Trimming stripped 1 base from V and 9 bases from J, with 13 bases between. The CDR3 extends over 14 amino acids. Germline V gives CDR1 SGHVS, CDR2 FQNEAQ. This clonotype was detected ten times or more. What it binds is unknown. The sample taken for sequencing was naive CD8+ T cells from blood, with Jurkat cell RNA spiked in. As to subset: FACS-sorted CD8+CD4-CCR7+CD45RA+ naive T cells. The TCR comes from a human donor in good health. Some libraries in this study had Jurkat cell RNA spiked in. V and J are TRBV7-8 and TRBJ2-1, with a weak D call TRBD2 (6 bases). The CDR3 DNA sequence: TGTGCCAGCAGCTTAGAGGAGGGAGTGACTGAGCAGTTCTTC. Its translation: CASSLEEGVTEQFF.